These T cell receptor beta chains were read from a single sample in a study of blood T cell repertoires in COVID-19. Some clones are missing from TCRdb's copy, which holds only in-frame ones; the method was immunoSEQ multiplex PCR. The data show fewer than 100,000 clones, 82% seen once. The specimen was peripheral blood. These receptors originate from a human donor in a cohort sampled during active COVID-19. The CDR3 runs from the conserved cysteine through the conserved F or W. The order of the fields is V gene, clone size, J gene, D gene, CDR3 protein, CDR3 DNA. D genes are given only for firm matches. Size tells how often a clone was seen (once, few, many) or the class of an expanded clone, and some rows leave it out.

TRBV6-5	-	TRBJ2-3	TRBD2	CASSYSQRGVGDTQYF	TGTGCCAGCAGTTACTCGCAACGGGGGGTGGGAGATACGCAGTATTTT
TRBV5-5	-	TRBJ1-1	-	CASSLQENLNTEAFF	TGTGCCAGCAGCTTGCAAGAGAACCTGAACACTGAAGCTTTCTTT
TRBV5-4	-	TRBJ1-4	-	CASSFATGTNEKLFF	TGTGCCAGCAGCTTCGCGACAGGCACTAATGAAAAACTGTTTTTT
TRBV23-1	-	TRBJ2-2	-	CASSQSLGSDRASNTGELFF	TGCGCCAGCAGTCAATCGCTGGGAAGCGACAGAGCCTCGAACACCGGGGAGCTGTTTTTT
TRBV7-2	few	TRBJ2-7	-	CASSLAAGASSYEQYF	TGTGCCAGCAGCTTAGCTGCAGGGGCTAGCTCCTACGAGCAGTACTTC
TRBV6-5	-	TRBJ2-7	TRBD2	CASSRGRARAYEQYF	TGTGCCAGCAGCCGTGGGAGGGCGAGGGCCTACGAGCAGTACTTC
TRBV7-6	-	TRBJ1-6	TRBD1	CASSLEGDRHYSPLHF	TGTGCCAGCAGCTTAGAGGGGGACAGACACTATTCACCCCTCCACTTT
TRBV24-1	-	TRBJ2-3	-	CATSDFTGPDSTDTQYF	TGTGCCACCAGTGATTTTACAGGGCCCGATTCAACAGATACGCAGTATTTT
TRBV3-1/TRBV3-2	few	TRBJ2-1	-	CASTPSGTRDEQFF	TGTGCCAGCACCCCATCGGGCACTAGGGATGAGCAGTTCTTC
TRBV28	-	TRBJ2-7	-	CASLQGRAGYEQYF	TGTGCCAGTCTCCAGGGGAGGGCGGGGTACGAGCAGTACTTC
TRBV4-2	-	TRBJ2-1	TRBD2	CASSLRTSGANEQFF	TGTGCCAGCAGCCTCCGGACTAGCGGGGCGAATGAGCAGTTCTTC
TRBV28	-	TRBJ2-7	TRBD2	CASAGSSGGGRLYEQYF	TGTGCCAGCGCCGGGTCCAGCGGGGGGGGTAGGCTCTACGAGCAGTACTTC
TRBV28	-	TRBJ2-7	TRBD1	CASREQGDEQYF	TGTGCCAGCAGGGAACAGGGGGACGAGCAGTACTTC
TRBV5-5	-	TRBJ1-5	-	CASSDSPDQPQHF	TGTGCCAGCAGCGATTCCCCAGATCAGCCCCAGCATTTT
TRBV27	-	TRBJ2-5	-	CASSLGTSPIQETQYF	TGTGCCAGCAGTTTGGGGACTTCTCCCATCCAAGAGACCCAGTACTTC
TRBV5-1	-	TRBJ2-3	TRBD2	CASNPGTSGVPDTQYF	TGCGCCAGCAACCCCGGGACTAGCGGCGTACCCGATACGCAGTATTTT
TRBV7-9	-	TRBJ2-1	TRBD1	CASSQRQGPYYNEQFF	TGTGCCAGCAGCCAGAGACAGGGACCATACTACAATGAGCAGTTCTTC
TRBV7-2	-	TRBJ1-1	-	CASSPRGGHTEAFF	TGTGCCAGCAGCCCACGGGGGGGGCACACTGAAGCTTTCTTT
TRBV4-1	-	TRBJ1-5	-	CASSQDHAGSQPQHF	TGCGCCAGCAGCCAAGATCACGCAGGGTCCCAGCCCCAGCATTTT
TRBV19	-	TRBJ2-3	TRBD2	CASSPTAGLGTDTQYF	TGTGCCAGTAGTCCGACAGCGGGGTTGGGCACAGATACGCAGTATTTT
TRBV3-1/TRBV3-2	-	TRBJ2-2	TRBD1	CASSQDRTGYGTGELFF	TGTGCCAGCAGCCAAGACAGGACAGGGTATGGGACCGGGGAGCTGTTTTTT
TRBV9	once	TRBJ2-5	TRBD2	CASSAPGGTQYF	TGTGCCAGCAGCGCTCCGGGGGGGACCCAGTACTTC
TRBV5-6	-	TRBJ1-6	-	CASSLVSRADNSPLHF	TGTGCCAGCAGCTTGGTTTCAAGAGCGGATAATTCACCCCTCCACTTT
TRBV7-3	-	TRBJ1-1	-	CASSYPREGNTEAFF	TGTGCCAGCAGCTACCCCCGGGAGGGGAACACTGAAGCTTTCTTT
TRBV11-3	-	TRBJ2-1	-	CASSVTGYEQFF	TGTGCCAGCAGCGTTACAGGGTATGAGCAGTTCTTC
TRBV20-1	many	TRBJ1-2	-	CSASITSNYGYTF	TGCAGTGCTAGTATCACATCTAACTATGGCTACACCTTC
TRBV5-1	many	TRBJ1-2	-	CASSVEEGSDGYTF	TGCGCCAGCAGCGTGGAGGAGGGGAGCGATGGCTACACCTTC
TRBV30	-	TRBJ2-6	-	CAWSPSPGANVLTF	TGTGCCTGGAGTCCCTCCCCTGGGGCCAACGTCCTGACTTTC
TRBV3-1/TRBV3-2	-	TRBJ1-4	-	CASSQDRGAEKLFF	TGTGCCAGCAGCCAAGACAGGGGCGCAGAAAAACTGTTTTTT
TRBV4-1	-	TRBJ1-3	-	CASSQGTSSGNTIYF	TGCGCCAGCAGCCAAGGAACCAGCTCTGGAAACACCATATATTTT
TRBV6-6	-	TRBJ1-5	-	CASKIQGTFNNQPQHF	TGTGCCAGCAAAATACAGGGTACGTTTAACAATCAGCCCCAGCATTTT
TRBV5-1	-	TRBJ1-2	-	CASSLAPKQNYGYTF	TGCGCCAGCAGCTTGGCCCCCAAGCAAAATTATGGCTACACCTTC
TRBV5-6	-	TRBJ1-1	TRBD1	CASSLDRGPSTEAFF	TGTGCCAGCAGCTTAGACAGGGGGCCGAGCACTGAAGCTTTCTTT
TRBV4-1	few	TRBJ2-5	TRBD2	CASSQVPLGGLATETQYF	TGCGCCAGCAGCCAAGTTCCTTTAGGGGGACTAGCGACCGAGACCCAGTACTTC
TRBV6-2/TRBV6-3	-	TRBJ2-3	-	CASSPPGEADTQYF	TGTGCCAGCAGCCCCCCGGGAGAGGCAGATACGCAGTATTTT
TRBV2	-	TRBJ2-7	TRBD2	CASQTSGGYEQYF	TGTGCCTCACAGACTAGCGGGGGTTACGAGCAGTACTTC
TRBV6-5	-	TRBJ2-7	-	CASSFNRDYEQYF	TGTGCCAGCAGTTTTAACAGAGACTACGAGCAGTACTTC
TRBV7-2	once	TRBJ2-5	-	CASSLGRVQETQYF	TGTGCCAGCAGCTTAGGGCGGGTTCAAGAGACCCAGTACTTC
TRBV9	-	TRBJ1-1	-	CASSPREGVNTEAFF	TGTGCCAGCAGCCCTCGGGAGGGGGTGAACACTGAAGCTTTCTTT
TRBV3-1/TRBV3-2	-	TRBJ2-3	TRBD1	CASSQDWDRATDTQYF	TGTGCCAGCAGCCAAGATTGGGACAGGGCGACAGATACGCAGTATTTT
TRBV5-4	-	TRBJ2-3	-	CASSLGGGTDTQYF	TGTGCCAGCAGCTTGGGTGGGGGCACGGATACGCAGTATTTT
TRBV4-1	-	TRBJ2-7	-	CASSQDLFSRSYEQYF	TGCGCCAGCAGCCAAGATCTTTTTAGCCGGTCCTACGAGCAGTACTTC
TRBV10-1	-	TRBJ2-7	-	CASSESGHEQYF	TGCGCCAGCAGTGAGTCGGGCCACGAGCAGTACTTC
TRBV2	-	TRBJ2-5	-	CASSEEGPETQYF	TGTGCCAGCAGTGAGGAGGGGCCAGAGACCCAGTACTTC
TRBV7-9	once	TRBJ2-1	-	CASSLVQSYNEQFF	TGTGCCAGCAGCTTAGTCCAGTCCTACAATGAGCAGTTCTTC
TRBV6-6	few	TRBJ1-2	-	CASSYSQGGGGYTF	TGTGCCAGCAGTTACTCGCAGGGAGGTGGTGGCTACACCTTC
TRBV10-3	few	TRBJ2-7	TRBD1	CAISGRQGSPYEQYF	TGTGCCATCAGTGGCAGACAGGGTAGTCCCTACGAGCAGTACTTC